These T cell receptor beta chains were read from a single sample in a study of brain T cells in children with intractable seizures. Sequenced by immunoSEQ multiplex PCR; TCRdb stores in-frame clones only, minus some. The profile shows about 8,000 clones, 73% of them singletons. The input for sequencing was resected brain tissue, taken at surgery. These receptors were obtained from a boy under three years old with tuberous sclerosis and intractable seizures. Each CDR3 is given with its conserved first and last residue. D genes are given only for firm matches. Clone size is given for some rows only: seen once, a few or many times, or a class if the clone is expanded.

TRBJ1-3 TRBV7-2 once - TGTGCCAGCAGCCTTAGCGGGGGAGCCTCTGGAAACACCATATATTTT CASSLSGGASGNTIYF
TRBJ2-3 TRBV2 - - TGTGCCACCACGGGTGGGGGCGCTTGGACAGATACGCAGTATTTT CATTGGGAWTDTQYF
TRBJ2-1 TRBV29-1 - - TGCAGCGTTGAAGCGGGGAGCGGGCCATCCTACAATGAGCAGTTCTTC CSVEAGSGPSYNEQFF
TRBJ2-2 TRBV5-4 - TRBD2 TGTGCCAGCAGCTGGACTAGCGGGAACACCGGGGAGCTGTTTTTT CASSWTSGNTGELFF
TRBJ2-7 TRBV4-1 - - TGCGCCAGCAGCCAAGGCCAAAGGCCGGGCGAGGACGAGCAGTACTTC CASSQGQRPGEDEQYF
TRBJ2-3 TRBV7-6 - - TGTGCCAGCAGCTTAGGGGGGACGCAGTATTTT CASSLGGTQYF
TRBJ2-1 TRBV7-2 - - TGTGCCAGCAGCTCCTACGTACTTGAGGGCAAGTTCTTC CASSSYVLEGKFF
TRBJ2-7 TRBV4-1 - - TGCGCCAGCAGCCAAGCGGGTGAGCCCTCCTACGAGCAGTACTTC CASSQAGEPSYEQYF
TRBJ2-2 TRBV6-2/TRBV6-3 - - TGTGCCAGCAGTTACTCCCGGGGGAACACCGGGGAGCTGTTTTTT CASSYSRGNTGELFF
TRBJ2-6 TRBV19 few - TGTGCCAGTAGTACTCCAGTCTCTGGGGCCAACGTCCTGACTTTC CASSTPVSGANVLTF
TRBJ2-7 TRBV3-1/TRBV3-2 - - TGTGCCAGCAGCCAACTGCCCGGGCCCTACGAGCAGTACTTC CASSQLPGPYEQYF
TRBJ2-7 TRBV7-2 - - TGTGCCAGCAGCTTAGGCCCCAGGGGAAAGCAGTACTTC CASSLGPRGKQYF
TRBJ1-6 TRBV25-1 - - TGTGCCAGCAGTAAGGATCGGAATTCACCCCTCCACTTT CASSKDRNSPLHF
TRBJ1-3 TRBV9 - - TGTGCCAGCAGCGTTGAAGGAATTGGAAACACCATATATTTT CASSVEGIGNTIYF
TRBJ2-5 TRBV7-3 few - TGTGCCAGCAGCCAATACAATAGGGAGACCCAGTACTTC CASSQYNRETQYF
TRBJ1-5 TRBV2 - - TGTGCCAGCAGTGAAGCCCAGGGGAATCAGCCCCAGCATTTT CASSEAQGNQPQHF
TRBJ1-6 TRBV10-1 few - TGCGCCAGTACGACAGGTGGGCCCTATAATTCACCCCTCCACTTT CASTTGGPYNSPLHF
TRBJ1-6 TRBV5-1 - TRBD1 TGCGCCAGCAGCTTACAGGGGGCACCCCTCCACTTT CASSLQGAPLHF
TRBJ2-7 TRBV30 - - TGTGCCTGTGGCGTCCCGGGCTACGAGCAGTACTTC CACGVPGYEQYF
TRBJ2-2 TRBV7-1 - - TGTGCCAGCAGCTCTAACCTCCTTAACCAGGGTTTTGGGATACAATATAACAACACCGGGGAGCTGTTTTTT CASSSNLLNQGFGIQYNNTGELFF
TRBJ1-2 TRBV6-6 few - TGTGCCATCCGAACCCTCTTCGGCTACACCTTC CAIRTLFGYTF
TRBJ1-2 TRBV27 - - TGTGCCAGCAGTTCCCAGGGAAGAGATAGCTACACCTTC CASSSQGRDSYTF
TRBJ2-3 TRBV9 - - TGTGCCAGCGGCGGGACGTTCACAGATACGCAGTATTTT CASGGTFTDTQYF
TRBJ2-1 TRBV6-4 - TRBD2 TGTGCCAGCAGTGACTCTAGCGGGGGGGCCAATGAGCAGTTCTTC CASSDSSGGANEQFF
TRBJ2-5 TRBV7-7 - - TGTGCTAGCAGCTTAGCGCAGGGAGAGACCCAGTACTTC CASSLAQGETQYF
TRBJ2-1 TRBV24-1 - - TGTGCCACCAGTGGGAGCCATTTCTCTTCCAATGAGCAGTTCTTC CATSGSHFSSNEQFF
TRBJ1-6 TRBV18 - - TGTGCCAGCTCACCACCGGTGGGTCGGTCTCTCCTCCACTTT CASSPPVGRSLLHF
TRBJ2-1 TRBV6-4 - - TGTGCCAGCAGTGAAAGACCCACCAATGAGCAGTTCTTC CASSERPTNEQFF
TRBJ2-1 TRBV19 - - TGTGCCAGCGCGGGCCGGGGACTTTACAATGAGCAGTTCTTC CASAGRGLYNEQFF
TRBJ1-5 TRBV3-1/TRBV3-2 - - TGTGCCAGCAGCCAAGGCTTGACAGCTTACAATCAGCCCCAGCATTTT CASSQGLTAYNQPQHF
TRBJ2-7 TRBV6-5 - TRBD1 TGTGCCACCGGGACAGGGGGAACCTACGAGCAGTACTTC CATGTGGTYEQYF
TRBJ2-3 TRBV9 once - TGTGCCAGCACCCCGGACAGTAGCACAGATACGCAGTATTTT CASTPDSSTDTQYF
TRBJ1-4 TRBV30 few TRBD1 TGTGCCTGGAGTGGCCGGACAGGGAGAGAAAAACTGTTTTTT CAWSGRTGREKLFF
TRBJ2-2 TRBV28 few TRBD2 TGTGCCAGCAGTTTAGATGTCACTAGCGGGGGCACCGGGGAGCTGTTTTTT CASSLDVTSGGTGELFF
TRBJ1-2 TRBV7-9 - - TGTGCCAGCAGCGAAGCGGGGGGGTATGGCTACACCTTC CASSEAGGYGYTF
TRBJ2-3 TRBV24-1 few TRBD2 TGTGCCACCAGTGATTACGCGGGAGACGTAAGGTATTTT CATSDYAGDVRYF
TRBJ1-1 TRBV2 - - TGTGCCAGTAGGTGGACCGACACTGAAGCTTTCTTT CASRWTDTEAFF
TRBJ2-3 TRBV27 - TRBD1 TGTGCCAGCTGTACAGGGGGTTCTTTCACAGATACGCAGTATTTT CASCTGGSFTDTQYF
TRBJ2-3 TRBV13 - TRBD2 TGTGCCAGCAGCGTGCTAGCGGGGGATCAAACAAGCACAGATACGCAGTATTTT CASSVLAGDQTSTDTQYF
TRBJ1-2 TRBV4-1 - - TGCGCCAGCAGCAATGGACATAACTATGGCTACACCTTC CASSNGHNYGYTF
TRBJ2-1 TRBV24-1 - - TGTGCCACCAGTGACCCGGCGGACTCTGGTGAGCAGTTCTTC CATSDPADSGEQFF